This entry lists 30 T cell receptor beta chains sequenced from one sample in a study of OX40 agonist ivuxolimab in advanced cancers. The table came from immunoSEQ multiplex PCR; TCRdb's copy has only in-frame clones and leaves some out. The sample includes about 93,000 clones, around 94% of them seen just once. This sample comprised CD4+ or CD8+ T cells sorted from blood, obtained in a trial of the OX40 agonist ivuxolimab. All receptors derive from an adult with an advanced solid tumor such as melanoma, head and neck, liver or kidney cancer.

J is TRBJ2-3 and V is TRBV27; D unclear. V was trimmed by 0 bases and J by 0 bases, leaving 10 bases between them. This CDR3 is 16 amino acids long. CDR1 MNHEY and CDR2 SMNVEV come from the germline V gene (reference sequence). DNA for the CDR3: TGTGCCAGCAGTTTATCAGCGTATACTAGCACAGATACGCAGTATTTT. Protein sequence: CASSLSAYTSTDTQYF.

The rearrangement links TRBV19 to TRBJ2-1; TRBD2 agrees at 7 bases. CDR1 LNHDA and CDR2 SQIVND come from the germline V gene (reference sequence). Losses at the gene ends were 4 bases for V and 0 bases for J; bases not matched to a gene: 9. CDR3 length equals 17 residues. Here the CDR3 DNA reads TGTGCCAGTAGTAGCCGCCTAGCGGAGAGCTCCTACAATGAGCAGTTCTTC. It encodes CASSSRLAESSYNEQFF. Variable domain in full (rest from reference TRBV19 and TRBJ2-1): DGGITQSPKYLFRKEGQNVTLSCEQNLNHDAMYWYRQDPGQGLRLIYYSQIVNDFQKGDIAEGYSVSREKKESFPLTVTSAQKNPTAFYLCASSSRLAESSYNEQFFGPGTRLTVL.

The V call is TRBV28, the J call TRBJ2-3; either TRBD1 or TRBD2 may fit D (5 bases each). V was clipped by 5 bases and J by 9 bases, with 15 bases between them. Germline-derived CDR1 and CDR2 are MDHEN and SYDVKM. This CDR3 contains 13 residues. The CDR3, as DNA: TGTGCCAGCAGTCCGGGACCACGGGACACGCAGTATTTT. Protein: CASSPGPRDTQYF.

This chain joins TRBV6-6 and TRBJ1-5; 7 bases line up with TRBD1. With V trimmed by 1 base and J by 4 bases, 7 bases remained unmatched. Germline V gene data show CDR1 as MNHNY and CDR2 as SVGAGI (reference sequence). This CDR3 is 16 amino acids long. The CDR3 is CASSYYRQGRNQPQHF. The DNA of the CDR3 is TGTGCCAGCAGTTACTATCGACAGGGACGAAATCAGCCCCAGCATTTT.

This chain links TRBV5-4 with TRBJ2-1, with TRBD2 identical over 7 bases. The CDR3 contains 17 residues. Germline V CDR1 and CDR2: SGHNT, YYREEE (reference sequence). V dropped 3 bases and J dropped 3; count of bases not matched to a gene: 12. The CDR3 reads CASSWRKAGRDYNEQFF. CDR3 DNA sequence: TGTGCCAGCAGCTGGAGGAAAGCGGGGAGGGACTACAATGAGCAGTTCTTC.

The chain carries TRBV2 and TRBJ2-3, with D uncertain. The ends were cut back, 3 bases at V and 0 bases at J, with 10 bases in the middle. There are 15 residues in the CDR3. Germline CDR1 and CDR2: SNHLY and FYNNEI. Written as DNA, the CDR3 is TGTGCCAGCAGTGATATGAAGAGTAGCACAGATACGCAGTATTTT. This gives the protein CASSDMKSSTDTQYF.

V and J are TRBV27 and TRBJ2-7; 11 nucleotides agree with TRBD2. From germline, CDR1 is MNHEY and CDR2 SMNVEV (reference sequence). Trimming took 6 bases from V and 2 from J; bases not matched to a gene: 6. The CDR3 has 15 residues. The CDR3 is CASREASGRPYEQYF. CDR3 DNA: TGTGCCAGCAGAGAGGCTAGCGGGAGGCCCTACGAGCAGTACTTC.

The rearrangement uses TRBV6-5 and TRBJ2-1; possibly TRBD1 for D (6 bases). The CDR3 is made up of 15 amino acids. The V gene's germline CDR1 is MNHEY and CDR2 SVGAGI. Trimming removed 5 bases from V and 3 bases from J, with 14 bases in between. CDR3 nucleotides: TGTGCCAGCAGTCGCGATCAGGGGATCTACAATGAGCAGTTCTTC. Translation: CASSRDQGIYNEQFF.

The CDR3 loop is CASSFRLGNEQFF. DNA for the CDR3: TGCGCCAGCAGCTTTCGACTGGGGAATGAGCAGTTCTTC. The chain links TRBV4-1 to TRBJ2-1; D gene unclear. The V gene lost 5 bases and the J gene lost 7 bases, with 12 bases spanning the gap. Germline CDR1 and CDR2: MGHRA and YSYEKL. The CDR3 covers 13 residues.

This chain connects TRBV6-4 to TRBJ1-2, with D hard to call. The germline CDR1 and CDR2 sequences are MRHNA and SNTAGT. V lost 8 bases and J lost 3, with 10 bases in between. The CDR3 has 12 amino acids. CDR3 bases: TGTGCCAGCGTCGAGGGCTACTATGGCTACACCTTC. Translating it yields CASVEGYYGYTF.

This clone has only one observation. The rearrangement joins TRBV27 to TRBJ2-1; the match to TRBD1 covers 8 bases. The CDR3 has 15 amino acids. Germline trimming cut 4 bases from V and 5 bases from J; bases unmatched to any gene: 7. The germline gives CDR1 MNHEY, CDR2 SMNVEV (reference sequence). The CDR3 loop is CASSSRQGMHNEQFF. DNA for the CDR3: TGTGCCAGCAGTTCGAGACAGGGGATGCACAATGAGCAGTTCTTC.

This clone was seen just once. The CDR3 loop is CASSLELGNRGYTF. Written as DNA, the CDR3 is TGTGCCAGCAGTTTGGAGCTGGGGAATAGGGGCTACACCTTC. The rearrangement links TRBV6-5 to TRBJ1-2; no clear D. Per the germline V gene, CDR1 is MNHEY and CDR2 is SVGAGI. The V gene lost 4 bases and the J gene lost 8 bases, with 17 bases spanning the gap. The CDR3 consists of 14 residues.

In this sample, this clone turned up once. The gene calls are TRBV28 and TRBJ2-2; 13 nucleotides align to TRBD2. This CDR3 contains 19 residues. V was clipped by 2 bases and J by 2 bases; unmatched bases: 8. Germline CDR1 and CDR2: MDHEN and SYDVKM. The CDR3 coding sequence is TGTGCCAGCAGTTTACCCCCTGGACTAGCGGGGGCTAACACCGGGGAGCTGTTTTTT. Translating gives CASSLPPGLAGANTGELFF.

Of note for this clone: Different DNA sequences within this sample yield the same CDR3. This chain uses TRBV28 with TRBJ2-7, with 10 bases identical to TRBD2. The CDR3 consists of 14 residues. Unmatched junction bases numbered 4, after V lost 3 bases and J lost 5 bases. Germline V gene data show CDR1 as MDHEN and CDR2 as SYDVKM. The CDR3 loop reads CASSLTSGGDEQYF. CDR3 nucleotide sequence: TGTGCCAGCAGTTTGACCAGCGGGGGGGACGAGCAGTACTTC. The full variable domain, its missing parts supplied by reference TRBV28 and TRBJ2-7, is DVKVTQSSRYLVKRTGEKVFLECVQDMDHENMFWYRQDPGLGLRLIYFSYDVKMKEKGDIPEGYSVSREKKERFSLILESASTNQTSMYLCASSLTSGGDEQYFGPGTRLTVT.

This clone was seen only once. The rearrangement joins TRBV19 to TRBJ1-2; 10 bases map to TRBD1. Germline CDR1 reads LNHDA; CDR2 reads SQIVND (reference sequence). The ends lost 6 bases at V and 5 bases at J; junction bases unmatched: 3. The CDR3 extends over 13 amino acids. The CDR3 sequence: CASRWDRGYGYTF. CDR3 coding DNA: TGTGCCAGTAGGTGGGACAGGGGATATGGCTACACCTTC.

The genes are TRBV4-3 and TRBJ1-2, with D maybe TRBD1 (5 bases). The ends were cut back, 0 bases at V and 0 bases at J, with 11 bases in the middle. Germline V gene lookup returns CDR1 LGHNA and CDR2 YSLEER. There are 16 residues in the CDR3. CDR3 loop: CASSQEAGQTNYGYTF. CDR3 DNA sequence: TGCGCCAGCAGCCAAGAGGCAGGGCAGACTAACTATGGCTACACCTTC.

This CDR3 is CASSPREGTEAFF. The CDR3 DNA is TGTGCCAGTAGTCCTCGGGAGGGCACTGAAGCTTTCTTT. The rearrangement joins TRBV19 to TRBJ1-1; D remains unclear. This CDR3 region has 13 residues. V was shortened by 5 bases and J by 4 bases, with 11 bases between the two germline ends. Germline CDR1 LNHDA, CDR2 SQIVND (reference sequence).

The V gene is TRBV30, the J gene TRBJ2-7, with D hard to call. The CDR3 is made up of 15 amino acids. In germline, CDR1 is GTSNPN, CDR2 SVGIG (reference sequence). Trimming removed 0 bases at V and 3 bases at J, with 15 bases between. The CDR3 DNA is TGTGCCTGGAGTGTACCTCTGGTGCCGGACTACGAGCAGTACTTC. It is translated as CAWSVPLVPDYEQYF.

The CDR3 here is CASSQGTGVNEQFF. The CDR3 DNA reads TGCGCCAGCAGCCAGGGGACAGGGGTCAATGAGCAGTTCTTC. The rearrangement links TRBV4-1 to TRBJ2-1; TRBD1 matches 10 bases. Germline V gene lookup returns CDR1 MGHRA and CDR2 YSYEKL. V lost 3 bases, J lost 6 bases, and 2 bases stayed unmatched. The CDR3 runs 14 residues.

This clone has only one observation. This chain joins TRBV30 and TRBJ2-7; 8 nucleotides line up with TRBD1. Germline CDR1 and CDR2: GTSNPN and SVGIG (reference sequence). V dropped 2 bases and J dropped 2; count of bases not matched to a gene: 2. The CDR3 loop spans 13 amino acids. CDR3 sequence reads: CAWSPGQAYEQYF. CDR3 in DNA: TGTGCCTGGAGTCCGGGACAGGCCTACGAGCAGTACTTC.

The rearrangement joins TRBV20-1 to TRBJ2-1; no reliable D call. CDR1 and CDR2 (germline): DFQATT, SNEGSKA (reference sequence). V shed 1 base and J shed 9 bases, with 7 bases lying between them. This CDR3 is 11 amino acids long. CDR3 protein: CSARVGIEQFF. CDR3 nucleotides: TGCAGTGCTAGAGTTGGCATTGAGCAGTTCTTC.

This clone was counted a single time. The V and J genes are TRBV29-1 and TRBJ1-1; no definite D call. Trimming cost V 4 bases and J 9 bases, with 18 bases left between them. The germline CDR1 and CDR2 sequences are SQVTM and ANQGSEA. CDR3 length: 13 residues. DNA of the CDR3: TGCAGCGTTGTAAATAGTCAGTCGAAAAAAGCTTTCTTT. It is translated as CSVVNSQSKKAFF.

This chain connects TRBV6-5 to TRBJ1-2, with TRBD1 matching over 9 bases. Germline values: CDR1 MNHEY, CDR2 SVGAGI. The CDR3 loop spans 15 amino acids. Losses at the gene ends were 7 bases for V and 6 bases for J; bases not matched to a gene: 12. CDR3: CASIPPRQGVDGYTF. The CDR3 nucleotides read TGTGCCAGCATTCCCCCGCGACAGGGGGTCGATGGCTACACCTTC.

The rearrangement joins TRBV28 to TRBJ2-7; either TRBD1 or TRBD2 may supply D (5 bases each). From germline, CDR1 is MDHEN and CDR2 SYDVKM. The CDR3 is 16 amino acids. The germline V and J ends were trimmed by 5 bases and 0 bases, with 17 bases remaining between them. CDR3 in DNA: TGTGCCAGCAGTCACAACCCGGGACGTCCCTCCTACGAGCAGTACTTC. Its protein product is CASSHNPGRPSYEQYF. The full variable domain, with the rest looked up from reference TRBV28 and TRBJ2-7, is DVKVTQSSRYLVKRTGEKVFLECVQDMDHENMFWYRQDPGLGLRLIYFSYDVKMKEKGDIPEGYSVSREKKERFSLILESASTNQTSMYLCASSHNPGRPSYEQYFGPGTRLTVT.

The V call is TRBV6-5, the J call TRBJ1-1; D is unresolved. The CDR3 runs 13 residues. Germline loops: CDR1 MNHEY, CDR2 SVGAGI. V lost 6 bases to trimming and J lost 0 bases, with 8 bases between them. CDR3 residues: CASSPGLNTEAFF. Written as DNA, the CDR3 is TGTGCCAGCAGCCCCGGACTGAACACTGAAGCTTTCTTT.

The genes are TRBV9 and TRBJ1-1; unclear D gene. Germline V gene data show CDR1 as SGDLS and CDR2 as YYNGEE. V was trimmed by 3 bases and J by 0 bases, leaving 6 bases between them. This CDR3 spans 13 amino acids. CDR3: CASSGYMNTEAFF. The CDR3, as DNA: TGTGCCAGCAGCGGGTACATGAACACTGAAGCTTTCTTT.

The chain joins TRBV19 to TRBJ2-1, with D perhaps assigned TRBD1 or TRBD2 (6 bases each). This CDR3 region has 15 residues. Germline lookup yields CDR1 LNHDA and CDR2 SQIVND (reference sequence). Trimming shortened V by 3 bases and J by 6 bases, and 15 bases separated the two germline ends. CDR3 amino acids: CASSIIWGASNEQFF. The CDR3 region has the DNA TGTGCCAGTAGTATTATTTGGGGGGCAAGCAATGAGCAGTTCTTC.

This chain uses TRBV5-1 with TRBJ2-1; D gene uncertain. Germline values: CDR1 SGHRS, CDR2 YFSETQ. The length of the CDR3 is 13 residues. Trimming cost V 7 bases and J 0 bases, with 8 bases left between them. The CDR3 region has the DNA TGCGCCAGCGGCCTATCCTCCTACAATGAGCAGTTCTTC. It codes for CASGLSSYNEQFF.

The V gene is TRBV6-5, the J gene TRBJ1-4; perhaps TRBD1 as D (5 bases). Per germline, CDR1 MNHEY and CDR2 SVGAGI. This CDR3 spans 14 amino acids. V was clipped by 8 bases and J by 7 bases, with 17 bases between them. The CDR3 loop is CASRPSGGGEKLFF. The CDR3 region has the DNA TGTGCCAGCCGCCCTTCCGGGGGGGGTGAAAAACTGTTTTTT.

The chain joins TRBV7-9 to TRBJ2-1; D is ambiguous. This CDR3 has 11 amino acids. Germline lookup yields CDR1 SEHNR and CDR2 FQNEAQ (reference sequence). The V gene lost 1 base and the J gene lost 10 bases, with 5 bases spanning the gap. The CDR3 DNA follows: TGTGCCAGCAGCTTAGGGCGGGAGCAGTTCTTC. It yields the protein CASSLGREQFF.